Shown below are 32 T cell receptor beta chains from a single sample sequenced in a study of T-cell memory formation after mild COVID-19. TCRdb reprocessed the 5' RACE reads with MiXCR, giving one entry per CDR3 protein. The sample carries more than 350,000 distinct CDR3 sequences, around a sixth recorded once. Material for sequencing was PBMCs or a T cell subset sorted from them (not recorded which). These receptors were collected from a man between 18 and 29 years old who had mild COVID-19 (a few samples of this study predate the infection). Cell type and time point are not known.

The chain links TRBV5-1 to TRBJ2-3; 10 nucleotides align to TRBD2. The CDR3 is 16 amino acids. The junction had 6 bases not matched to a gene; V was cut back by 1 base and J by 4 bases. CDR1 is SGHRS, CDR2 YFSETQ, per germline. CDR3 sequence reads: CASSLSLAGQPDTQYF. CDR3 nucleotides: TGCGCCAGCAGCTTGTCACTAGCGGGGCAACCAGATACGCAGTATTTT.

J is TRBJ2-2 and V is TRBV3-1; 8 nucleotides agree with TRBD2. This CDR3 spans 17 amino acids. CDR1 is LGHDT, CDR2 YNNKEL, per germline (reference sequence). Losses at the gene ends were 8 bases for V and 4 bases for J; bases not matched to a gene: 15. The CDR3 reads CASRYRGSGGGTGELFF. The CDR3 bases are TGTGCCAGCCGCTATCGGGGAAGCGGGGGAGGCACCGGGGAGCTGTTTTTT.

This clonotype was recorded a few times. The gene calls are TRBV20-1 and TRBJ2-1; 11 positions match TRBD2. Germline CDR1 is DFQATT and CDR2 is SNEGSKA (reference sequence). CDR3 length: 13 residues. V lost 6 bases, J lost 8 bases, and 6 bases stayed unmatched. CDR3 sequence: CSAKLAGVDEQFF. The CDR3 DNA follows: TGCAGTGCAAAACTAGCGGGGGTAGATGAGCAGTTCTTC.

This clonotype was seen more than once but under ten times. The chain has TRBV4-3 and TRBJ2-4; D remains unclear. V was clipped by 0 bases and J by 3 bases, with 18 bases between them. This CDR3 is 18 amino acids long. Germline values: CDR1 LGHNA, CDR2 YSLEER. CDR3 DNA sequence: TGCGCCAGCAGCCAAGAAGGATCGCCTCTTTGGGGCAAAAACATTCAGTACTTC. It encodes CASSQEGSPLWGKNIQYF.

The rearrangement joins TRBV7-8 to TRBJ1-5; the D gene is possibly TRBD1 (6 bases). CDR1 is SGHVS and CDR2 is FQNEAQ in the germline V gene. This CDR3 spans 16 amino acids. V was pared by 2 bases and J by 2 bases, with 13 bases between. This CDR3 is CASSLLSSGGNQPQHF. CDR3 coding DNA: TGTGCCAGCAGCTTATTGTCATCAGGGGGCAATCAGCCCCAGCATTTT.

This clonotype appeared a few times. CDR3 nucleotide sequence: TGTGCCAGCAGAGTAGAACCTAGAGAGCTGTTTTTT. As protein: CASRVEPRELFF. The V call is TRBV7-9, the J call TRBJ2-2; no firm D call. Germline V gene lookup returns CDR1 SEHNR and CDR2 FQNEAQ (reference sequence). V was cut by 6 bases and J by 11 bases, with 13 bases left in between. The CDR3 is made up of 12 amino acids.

V and J are TRBV6-5 and TRBJ2-5, with a possible D match to TRBD2 (5 bases). The CDR3 covers 14 residues. Trimming took 8 bases from V and 5 from J, leaving 18 bases between them. Germline V gives CDR1 MNHEY, CDR2 SVGAGI. The CDR3 loop reads CASRRTSFHETQYF. The CDR3, as DNA: TGTGCCAGCCGGAGGACCTCTTTCCATGAGACCCAGTACTTC.

This clonotype was seen only a few times. This rearrangement joins TRBV12-3 or TRBV12-4 to TRBJ1-2; D is ambiguous. The CDR3 totals 13 residues. Trimming took off 4 bases at V and 1 base at J, with 7 bases between the two ends. The CDR3 nucleotides read TGTGCCAGCAGTTACCGGCTTAACTATGGCTACACCTTC. Encoded protein: CASSYRLNYGYTF.

CDR3 sequence reads: CASSQEGRLMDTQYF. CDR3 DNA: TGCGCCAGCAGCCAAGAGGGCCGTCTCATGGATACGCAGTATTTT. The gene calls are TRBV4-1 and TRBJ2-3; no firm D call. The CDR3 extends over 15 amino acids. V lost 0 bases and J lost 6, with 13 bases in between. Germline V gene sequence: CDR1 MGHRA, CDR2 YSYEKL.

The genes are TRBV5-6 and TRBJ2-5, with 9 bases that match TRBD2. V was pared by 2 bases and J by 5 bases, with 7 bases of the junction left unmatched. There are 15 residues in the CDR3. CDR1 is SGHDT, CDR2 YYEEEE, per germline. The CDR3 reads CASSFQVAGDETQYF. The CDR3 coding sequence is TGTGCCAGCAGCTTCCAGGTAGCGGGGGACGAGACCCAGTACTTC.

The gene calls are TRBV7-2 and TRBJ1-1; D is ambiguous. V dropped 4 bases and J dropped 7 bases, with 13 bases sitting between them. The germline CDR1 and CDR2 sequences are SGHTA and FQGNSA. The CDR3 runs to 13 residues. The CDR3 nucleotides are TGTGCCAGCAGCTGGGTTCCGGAAGGTGAAGCTTTCTTT. Translated, it gives CASSWVPEGEAFF.

The chain joins TRBV29-1 to TRBJ1-3, with D possibly being TRBD1 (6 bases). The germline V gene has CDR1 SQVTM and CDR2 ANQGSEA. The V gene lost 6 bases and the J gene lost 4 bases, with 13 bases spanning the gap. This CDR3 comprises 13 residues. CDR3 nucleotide sequence: TGCAGCGTCATGACAGGCTCGGGAAACACCATATATTTT. Residues: CSVMTGSGNTIYF. Combining the CDR3 with reference TRBV29-1 and TRBJ1-3 gives the whole variable domain SAVISQKPSRDICQRGTSLTIQCQVDSQVTMMFWYRQQPGQSLTLIATANQGSEATYESGFVIDKFPISRPNLTFSTLTVSNMSPEDSSIYLCSVMTGSGNTIYFGEGSWLTVV.

This sequence joins TRBV19 and TRBJ2-7, with D perhaps being TRBD1 or TRBD2 (5 bases each). The CDR3 covers 13 residues. Looked up from germline, CDR1 is LNHDA and CDR2 is SQIVND (reference sequence). V lost 4 bases to trimming and J lost 3 bases, with 10 bases between them. The CDR3 nucleotides read TGTGCCAGTAGTAGGGACGGCTTCTACGAGCAGTACTTC. It specifies CASSRDGFYEQYF.

The V gene is TRBV18, the J gene TRBJ2-5; TRBD1 or TRBD2 may be the D gene (5 bases each). This CDR3 comprises 16 residues. Trimming left V 3 bases short and J 5 bases short, with 19 bases between. Germline loops: CDR1 KGHSH, CDR2 LQKENI. The CDR3 spells CASSPRTGRPGETQYF. The CDR3 coding sequence is TGTGCCAGCTCACCCAGGACTGGCAGGCCAGGGGAGACCCAGTACTTC. Full variable domain (outside the CDR3, taken from reference TRBV18 and TRBJ2-5): NAGVMQNPRHLVRRRGQEARLRCSPMKGHSHVYWYRQLPEEGLKFMVYLQKENIIDESGMPKERFSAEFPKEGPSILRIQQVVRGDSAAYFCASSPRTGRPGETQYFGPGTRLLVL.

This clonotype has just a few counts. V gene TRBV4-2 combines with J gene TRBJ2-1; D is possibly TRBD1 or TRBD2 (5 bases each). Trimming removed 0 bases from V and 2 bases from J, with 14 bases in between. Germline V gene lookup returns CDR1 LGHNA and CDR2 YNFKEQ. This CDR3 is built from 17 residues. The CDR3 region has the DNA TGTGCCAGCAGCCAAGATGGGACCAGAGGGGCCTACAATGAGCAGTTCTTC. Translation: CASSQDGTRGAYNEQFF.

This clonotype was observed a few times. This rearrangement joins TRBV20-1 to TRBJ2-5, with D perhaps being TRBD1 or TRBD2 (5 bases each). The CDR3 length is 15 residues. The ends were cut back, 3 bases at V and 3 bases at J, with 17 bases in the middle. From germline, CDR1 is DFQATT and CDR2 SNEGSKA (reference sequence). This chain's CDR3 is CSARVPGTAKETQYF. The CDR3 DNA reads as TGCAGTGCTAGGGTTCCCGGGACGGCTAAAGAGACCCAGTACTTC.

The V gene is TRBV4-2, the J gene TRBJ2-5; TRBD1 matches at 8 bases. Germline values: CDR1 LGHNA, CDR2 YNFKEQ. The CDR3 runs 17 residues. The junction had 6 bases not matched to a gene; V was cut back by 0 bases and J by 0 bases. CDR3: CASSQDPTTGDQETQYF. The CDR3 DNA reads TGTGCCAGCAGCCAAGATCCGACGACAGGGGACCAAGAGACCCAGTACTTC.

CDR3 residues: CASSPDPNYGYTF. CDR3 nucleotide sequence: TGTGCCAGCTCCCCGGACCCTAACTATGGCTACACCTTC. This sequence joins TRBV7-2 and TRBJ1-2, with D uncertain. Trimming cost V 8 bases and J 0 bases, with 10 bases left between them. The germline gives CDR1 SGHTA, CDR2 FQGNSA. This CDR3 spans 13 amino acids.

The table lists this clonotype with a few counts. The chain joins TRBV4-2 to TRBJ1-2; D gene unclear. CDR1 and CDR2 from the germline V gene are LGHNA and YNFKEQ. This CDR3 has 18 residues. V shed 0 bases and J shed 0 bases, with 17 bases lying between them. The chain's CDR3 is CASSQDLVALKANYGYTF. In nucleotides, the CDR3 is TGTGCCAGCAGCCAAGATCTGGTGGCTCTTAAAGCTAACTATGGCTACACCTTC.

A few counts support this clonotype. The chain employs TRBV6-6 and TRBJ2-7, with 10 bases aligning to TRBD2. Unmatched junction bases numbered 3, after V lost 2 bases and J lost 2 bases. Germline lookup yields CDR1 MNHNY and CDR2 SVGAGI (reference sequence). The CDR3 has 15 residues. The DNA of the CDR3 is TGTGCCAGCAGTTACCTAGCGGGGGCCACCTACGAGCAGTACTTC. It codes for CASSYLAGATYEQYF.

The rearrangement links TRBV5-5 to TRBJ2-5, with 7 bases matching TRBD1. Germline-derived CDR1 and CDR2 are SGHKS and YYEKEE (reference sequence). The CDR3 totals 16 residues. V was clipped by 3 bases and J by 5 bases; unmatched bases: 13. The CDR3 is CASSYSRDRDYETQYF. The CDR3 region has the DNA TGTGCCAGCAGCTACTCCCGGGACAGAGATTATGAGACCCAGTACTTC.

The rearrangement joins TRBV30 to TRBJ2-5; D may be TRBD2 (5 bases). CDR1 GTSNPN and CDR2 SVGIG come from the germline V gene (reference sequence). V lost 6 bases to trimming and J lost 5 bases, with 13 bases between them. The CDR3 contains 12 residues. CDR3 sequence (DNA): TGTGCCTGCCCGACGGGAATGGAGACCCAGTACTTC. Translating it yields CACPTGMETQYF.

CDR3 in DNA: TGCGCCAGCAGCCGGGCCGAGTCAGCCAAAAACATTCAGTACTTC. Translated, it gives CASSRAESAKNIQYF. V usage is TRBV5-1 and J usage is TRBJ2-4, with D hard to call. The CDR3 runs 15 residues. V lost 4 bases and J lost 0, with 11 bases in between. The germline V gene has CDR1 SGHRS and CDR2 YFSETQ. The full variable domain, with the rest looked up from reference TRBV5-1 and TRBJ2-4, is KAGVTQTPRYLIKTRGQQVTLSCSPISGHRSVSWYQQTPGQGLQFLFEYFSETQRNKGNFPGRFSGRQFSNSRSEMNVSTLELGDSALYLCASSRAESAKNIQYFGAGTRLSVL.

The chain links TRBV10-3 to TRBJ2-5, with TRBD2 matching 8 bases. The length of the CDR3 is 14 residues. J gave up 1 base and V 6 bases, and 4 bases lay outside the gene matches. Germline-derived CDR1 and CDR2 are ENHRY and SYGVKD. CDR3 sequence: CAISLSGGQETQYF. The CDR3 coding sequence is TGTGCCATCAGCCTGAGCGGGGGCCAAGAGACCCAGTACTTC.

The table lists this clonotype with many counts. The chain combines TRBV7-3 with TRBJ2-1; 10 bases fit TRBD2. The V segment lost 5 bases and the J segment 7 bases; nucleotides outside the gene matches: 11. Germline loops: CDR1 SGHTA, CDR2 FQGTGA. CDR3 length: 16 residues. CDR3 in DNA: TGTGCCAGCAGCCGCCCCCCCGGGACTAGCGATAATGAGCAGTTCTTC. Encoded protein: CASSRPPGTSDNEQFF.

This clonotype occurred a few times. CDR3 amino acids: CASSRVAGGHATDTQYF. Here the CDR3 DNA reads TGTGCCAGCAGTCGAGTAGCGGGGGGTCACGCCACAGATACGCAGTATTTT. The chain is built from TRBV12-3 or TRBV12-4 and TRBJ2-3; 10 positions agree with TRBD2. J gave up 2 bases and V 5 bases, and 10 bases lay outside the gene matches. The CDR3 is made up of 17 amino acids.

This clonotype was observed a few times. The chain joins TRBV29-1 to TRBJ2-6; 8 nucleotides agree with TRBD1. The CDR3 spans 15 residues. Germline-derived CDR1 and CDR2 are SQVTM and ANQGSEA. After removal of 4 bases from V and 0 bases from J, the junction contained 2 bases not matched to a gene. CDR3 sequence (DNA): TGCAGCGTTGTCCAGGGGGCCTCTGGGGCCAACGTCCTGACTTTC. Amino acids: CSVVQGASGANVLTF.

In its sample, this clonotype was seen many times. The rearrangement uses TRBV7-9 and TRBJ2-1; D is ambiguous. Germline CDR1 reads SEHNR; CDR2 reads FQNEAQ (reference sequence). The length of the CDR3 is 15 residues. V was shortened by 8 bases and J by 2 bases, with 16 bases between the two germline ends. This CDR3 is CASDFPAETYNEQFF. Here the CDR3 DNA reads TGTGCCAGCGACTTCCCGGCAGAAACCTACAATGAGCAGTTCTTC.

This clonotype was found many times. V gene TRBV7-2 combines with J gene TRBJ2-7; no firm D call. CDR3 length: 13 amino acids. Germline CDR1 and CDR2: SGHTA and FQGNSA. Trimming shortened V by 5 bases and J by 6 bases, and 14 bases separated the two germline ends. The CDR3 region is CASSPELAGEQYF. The CDR3 nucleotides are TGTGCCAGCAGCCCGGAGTTGGCCGGCGAGCAGTACTTC.

This clonotype was detected many times. The rearrangement links TRBV7-2 to TRBJ2-1, with D hard to call. CDR1 is SGHTA and CDR2 is FQGNSA in the germline V gene. V lost 6 bases and J 0 bases, leaving 12 bases between the germline ends. The CDR3 totals 15 residues. This CDR3 reads CASSSRPSSYNEQFF. CDR3 in DNA: TGTGCCAGCAGTTCCCGGCCAAGCTCCTACAATGAGCAGTTCTTC.

The chain joins TRBV29-1 to TRBJ2-5; D may correspond to TRBD1 or TRBD2 (6 bases each). Trimming pared 3 bases from V and 2 bases from J, leaving 10 bases between. CDR3 size: 13 residues. The germline gives CDR1 SQVTM, CDR2 ANQGSEA. The CDR3 nucleotides read TGCAGCGTTGATTGGAGGGGGCAAGAGACCCAGTACTTC. It is translated as CSVDWRGQETQYF.

This clonotype came up a few times. The rearrangement joins TRBV29-1 to TRBJ2-7, with a tentative D call TRBD1 (6 bases). The CDR3 contains 11 residues. The V end was cut by 6 bases, the J end by 6 bases, with 12 bases between. CDR1 is SQVTM, CDR2 ANQGSEA, per germline. The CDR3, as DNA: TGCAGCGTCGCACAGGGTCGCGAGCAGTACGTC. This translates into CSVAQGREQYV.